The following is a TCR beta chain sequence with its context. The target antigen is unknown. The data derive from a study of T cell responses to AZD1222 COVID-19 vaccine. Overall study results and limits: Receipt of two AZD1222 doses was followed by a rise in Spike-specific TCR breadth and depth. Repertoire sampling occurred only after the peak T cell response.

Looked up from germline, CDR1 is MNHEY and CDR2 is SMNVEV (reference sequence). Trimming took 5 bases from V and 5 from J, leaving 15 bases between them. The CDR3 is 14 amino acids. The repertoire was sequenced with immunoSEQ multiplex PCR; TCRdb's copy has only in-frame clones and lacks some. The table includes 100,000 to 150,000 clones, roughly nine tenths detected once. The receptor was isolated from an adult in good health. This chain uses TRBV27 with TRBJ2-5; a possible D gene is TRBD1 (6 bases). Material: peripheral blood, obtained on day 0 of AZD1222 vaccination. The CDR3 sequence: CASSPTGHSETQYF. DNA for the CDR3: TGTGCCAGCAGTCCCACGGGACATTCGGAGACCCAGTACTTC.